A selection of T cell receptor beta chains follows, all from one sample in a study of shared clonotypes between healthy human individuals. The data were produced by immunoSEQ multiplex PCR, yet TCRdb's version contains in-frame clones alone and is incomplete. The data show some 2,000,000 clones, with 85% to 95% seen just once and under 0.15% held by the top ten. The sequenced sample was naive CD4+ T cells sorted from blood. The receptors stem from a man between 18 and 29 years old in good health. The CDR3 runs from the conserved cysteine through the conserved F or W. A D gene is named only where the DNA matches it firmly. Only part of the rows carry a size: once, few, many, or a class if the clone is expanded.

abundance,d_gene,j_gene,v_gene,CDR3nt,CDR3aa
once,TRBD2,TRBJ2-3,TRBV5-8,TGTGCCAGCAGCTCCGGGGGGTTGGGCACAGATACGCAGTATTTT,CASSSGGLGTDTQYF
.,.,TRBJ1-1,TRBV27,TGTGCCAGCAGTTTCCGAGGCACCAACACTGAAGCTTTCTTT,CASSFRGTNTEAFF
.,TRBD2,TRBJ2-7,TRBV9,TGTGCCAGCAGCGTATTTGAGACTAGCAAGACCTACGAGCAGTACTTC,CASSVFETSKTYEQYF
.,.,TRBJ1-1,TRBV5-1,TGCGCCAGCAGACTAATTACAGGGAATATGAACACTGAAGCTTTCTTT,CASRLITGNMNTEAFF
.,.,TRBJ2-1,TRBV7-9,TGTGCCAGCAGCTTAGAGGCGGGCAATGAGCAGTTCTTC,CASSLEAGNEQFF
.,.,TRBJ1-3,TRBV30,TGTGCCTGGACTAAGTGGCGGGGTTTCTCTGGAAACACCATATATTTT,CAWTKWRGFSGNTIYF
.,TRBD1,TRBJ2-1,TRBV29-1,TGCAGCGATAGGGACAGTCCCTACAATGAGCAGTTCTTC,CSDRDSPYNEQFF
.,TRBD1,TRBJ2-7,TRBV5-6,TGTGCCAGCAGCTTTGGGGACAGCGATTCCTACGAGCAGTACTTC,CASSFGDSDSYEQYF
.,.,TRBJ2-7,TRBV6-5,TGTGCCAGCAGTTCCGGCCCAGGGCCCGAGCAGTACTTC,CASSSGPGPEQYF
once,TRBD1,TRBJ1-2,TRBV10-3,TGTGCCATCAGGGTTGGACAGGGGGTCTATGGCTACACCTTC,CAIRVGQGVYGYTF
once,.,TRBJ2-7,TRBV7-9,TGTGCCAGCAGCTTAAACAGGGATGAGGGCGAGCAGTACTTC,CASSLNRDEGEQYF